These 27 T cell receptor beta chains originate from one sample sequenced in a study of technical replicates of blood from a few donors. Assay used: immunoSEQ multiplex PCR; TCRdb lists only in-frame clones, some missing. The data show about 82,000 clones, approximately 94% seen once. Sequenced material: T cells isolated from PBMCs. The source is a human donor in good health.

The chain recombines TRBV2 with TRBJ1-2; the D is unclear. Between the trimmed V and J ends, which lost 6 bases and 4 bases, there was a span of 6 bases. Germline CDR1 SNHLY, CDR2 FYNNEI. This CDR3 spans 11 amino acids. The CDR3 loop reads CASSESYGYTF. CDR3 bases: TGTGCCAGCAGCGAGTCCTATGGCTACACCTTC. Filled out from reference TRBV2 and TRBJ1-2, the complete variable domain reads EPEVTQTPSHQVTQMGQEVILRCVPISNHLYFYWYRQILGQKVEFLVSFYNNEISEKSEIFDDQFSVERPDGSNFTLKIRSTKLEDSAMYFCASSESYGYTFGSGTRLTVV.

This chain uses TRBV30 with TRBJ2-3, with 14 bases that match TRBD2. Trimming cost V 2 bases and J 5 bases; bases outside gene matches: 3. CDR1 GTSNPN and CDR2 SVGIG come from the germline V gene (reference sequence). There are 15 residues in the CDR3. The CDR3 DNA follows: TGTGCCTGGAGTCCGGGACTAGCGGGAGAAGATACGCAGTATTTT. Its protein product is CAWSPGLAGEDTQYF.

This rearrangement joins TRBV19 to TRBJ2-3, with a possible D match to TRBD2 (6 bases). V was pared by 3 bases and J by 1 base, with 14 bases between. The CDR3 spans 16 residues. Germline V lookup: CDR1 LNHDA, CDR2 SQIVND (reference sequence). For the CDR3, the DNA is TGTGCCAGTAGTATGCTCGGCAGGGAGGGCACAGATACGCAGTATTTT. Its protein product is CASSMLGREGTDTQYF.

This rearrangement joins TRBV27 to TRBJ2-1, with 11 bases aligning to TRBD2. J lost 3 bases, V lost 6 bases, and 7 bases had no gene match. Germline lookup yields CDR1 MNHEY and CDR2 SMNVEV (reference sequence). The CDR3 loop spans 16 amino acids. In nucleotides, the CDR3 is TGTGCCAGCAGGTTACTAGCGGGAGTTGTCTACAATGAGCAGTTCTTC. This translates into CASRLLAGVVYNEQFF.

The chain couples TRBV7-8 to TRBJ2-1; tentatively, D is TRBD2 (6 bases). This CDR3 has 12 residues. Trimming pared 5 bases from V and 9 bases from J, leaving 11 bases between. CDR1 is SGHVS and CDR2 is FQNEAQ in the germline V gene. The CDR3: CASSLGAGEQFF. CDR3 coding DNA: TGTGCCAGCAGCCTGGGAGCGGGTGAGCAGTTCTTC.

The V call is TRBV27, the J call TRBJ2-5; TRBD2 might be the D (7 bases). Trimming removed 2 bases at V and 5 bases at J, with 15 bases between. Germline CDR1 and CDR2: MNHEY and SMNVEV (reference sequence). The CDR3 consists of 15 residues. The DNA for the CDR3 is TGTGCCAGCAGTTTAGGAGGGGGGGCCTGGGAGACCCAGTACTTC. It translates to CASSLGGGAWETQYF.

The CDR3: CASRSHWSYEQYF. Here the CDR3 DNA reads TGTGCCAGCAGGAGCCACTGGTCCTACGAGCAGTACTTC. This chain links TRBV5-4 with TRBJ2-7; D is undetermined. Germline CDR1 and CDR2: SGHNT and YYREEE (reference sequence). V lost 5 bases and J 1 base, leaving 10 bases between the germline ends. The CDR3 sequence is 13 residues long.

The rearrangement joins TRBV19 to TRBJ1-2; TRBD1 matches at 8 bases. Germline trimming cut 6 bases from V and 4 bases from J; bases unmatched to any gene: 7. This CDR3 is 14 amino acids long. Germline CDR1 and CDR2: LNHDA and SQIVND (reference sequence). The chain's CDR3 is CASRSYDRGYGYTF. The CDR3 DNA reads TGTGCCAGTAGATCATACGACAGGGGCTATGGCTACACCTTC.

The chain employs TRBV5-1 and TRBJ1-1, with 11 bases that match TRBD1. Germline lookup yields CDR1 SGHRS and CDR2 YFSETQ. V gave up 7 bases and J gave up 6 bases; unmatched junction bases: 2. The CDR3 runs 12 residues. CDR3 coding DNA: TGCGCCAGCGGACAGGGGGCGGCTGAAGCTTTCTTT. It is translated as CASGQGAAEAFF.

This chain connects TRBV9 to TRBJ2-2; 14 nucleotides align to TRBD2. J lost 6 bases, V lost 3 bases, and 7 bases had no gene match. The CDR3 spans 17 residues. Germline V gene data show CDR1 as SGDLS and CDR2 as YYNGEE. The CDR3 sequence: CASSATSGRALAGELFF. For the CDR3, the DNA is TGTGCCAGCAGCGCGACTAGCGGGAGGGCCTTAGCCGGGGAGCTGTTTTTT.

The V gene is TRBV25-1, the J gene TRBJ1-5, with D unclear. V was clipped by 2 bases and J by 2 bases, with 7 bases between them. The CDR3 has 14 amino acids. The germline gives CDR1 MGHDK, CDR2 SYGVNS. CDR3 residues: CASSERVGNQPQHF. The CDR3 DNA follows: TGTGCCAGCAGTGAACGAGTGGGCAATCAGCCCCAGCATTTT.

V and J are TRBV27 and TRBJ1-2; D is perhaps TRBD1 (6 bases). V dropped 3 bases and J dropped 4 bases, with 12 bases sitting between them. From germline, CDR1 is MNHEY and CDR2 SMNVEV (reference sequence). This CDR3 spans 14 amino acids. This chain's CDR3 is CASSFLGGAYGYTF. The CDR3 DNA follows: TGTGCCAGCAGTTTTCTGGGGGGGGCCTATGGCTACACCTTC.

This chain's CDR3 is CSANTGNTQYF. The DNA for the CDR3 is TGCAGTGCTAATACGGGGAATACGCAGTATTTT. The chain has TRBV20-1 and TRBJ2-3; D might be TRBD2 (5 bases). From germline, CDR1 is DFQATT and CDR2 SNEGSKA (reference sequence). CDR3 length: 11 residues. Trimming removed 4 bases at V and 7 bases at J, with 9 bases between.

The chain uses TRBV4-1 and TRBJ1-3; D is unresolved. Germline CDR1 and CDR2: MGHRA and YSYEKL. The CDR3 sequence is 16 residues long. V was pared by 0 bases and J by 0 bases, with 9 bases between. CDR3 DNA sequence: TGCGCCAGCAGCCAAGAACAGTTTGGCTCTGGAAACACCATATATTTT. Its translation: CASSQEQFGSGNTIYF.

The chain links TRBV28 to TRBJ1-1; 8 bases are shared with TRBD1. J gave up 8 bases and V 2 bases, and 10 bases lay outside the gene matches. The germline gives CDR1 MDHEN, CDR2 SYDVKM. The length of the CDR3 is 15 residues. CDR3 in DNA: TGTGCCAGCAGTTTAACAGGGGGAGGTCTCGGGGAAGCTTTCTTT. This codes for CASSLTGGGLGEAFF.

This clone has a single count. The rearrangement links TRBV7-9 to TRBJ2-7; 7 nucleotides line up with TRBD1. The CDR3 is 13 residues long. Germline loops: CDR1 SEHNR, CDR2 FQNEAQ (reference sequence). The V and J ends lost 4 bases and 6 bases, in that order; junction bases with no gene match: 6. CDR3 region: CASSSLAGGEQYF. CDR3 DNA sequence: TGTGCCAGCAGCTCCCTGGCAGGGGGCGAGCAGTACTTC.

This CDR3 reads CASSVTVGRQGMNTEAFF. The CDR3 coding sequence is TGCGCCAGCAGCGTGACTGTCGGCCGACAGGGCATGAACACTGAAGCTTTCTTT. The J gene is TRBJ1-1, the V gene TRBV5-1; 7 positions agree with TRBD1. The V gene's germline CDR1 is SGHRS and CDR2 YFSETQ. CDR3 length: 18 residues. After removal of 4 bases from V and 0 bases from J, the junction contained 15 bases not matched to a gene.

This rearrangement joins TRBV4-1 to TRBJ1-1; 8 nucleotides align to TRBD1. Unmatched junction bases numbered 4, after V lost 2 bases and J lost 2 bases. The CDR3 totals 15 residues. The V gene's germline CDR1 is MGHRA and CDR2 YSYEKL. In nucleotides, the CDR3 is TGCGCCAGCAGCCAAAGACAGGGGTTAAACACTGAAGCTTTCTTT. Translation gives CASSQRQGLNTEAFF.

The V gene is TRBV29-1, the J gene TRBJ2-3; TRBD1 matches 9 bases. Germline V gene sequence: CDR1 SQVTM, CDR2 ANQGSEA. Trimming removed 6 bases from V and 1 base from J; junction bases left unmatched: 17. The CDR3 is made up of 18 amino acids. CDR3 DNA: TGCAGCGTACGCACCCGGGACAGGGTTTTTTGGGGCACAGATACGCAGTATTTT. This codes for CSVRTRDRVFWGTDTQYF.

The rearrangement joins TRBV11-2 to TRBJ1-1; the D is unclear. The CDR3 loop spans 15 amino acids. V gave up 5 bases and J gave up 1 base, with 14 bases separating them. CDR1 and CDR2 (germline): SGHAT, FQNNGV. The CDR3 DNA reads as TGTGCCAGCAGCCCAATGCGATATCCGAACACTGAAGCTTTCTTT. Translated, it gives CASSPMRYPNTEAFF.

V usage is TRBV10-3 and J usage is TRBJ2-1, with TRBD2 identical over 7 bases. The CDR3 is 15 residues long. V gave up 8 bases and J gave up 9 bases; unmatched junction bases: 16. Germline lookup yields CDR1 ENHRY and CDR2 SYGVKD. DNA for the CDR3: TGTGCCATCTCGGGCGGGAGCTTTAGATTGGGTGAGCAGTTCTTC. It codes for CAISGGSFRLGEQFF.

A single count supports this clone. This rearrangement joins TRBV6-5 to TRBJ1-2, with TRBD1 as a possible D gene (5 bases). The CDR3 length is 16 residues. Between the trimmed V and J ends, which lost 0 bases and 7 bases, there was a span of 18 bases. CDR1 and CDR2 (germline): MNHEY, SVGAGI. CDR3 coding DNA: TGTGCCAGCAGTTACTCATGGACACCCCAAACGGGTGGCTACACCTTC. Translating gives CASSYSWTPQTGGYTF.

As DNA, the CDR3 is TGTGCCAGCTCATTTGGACAGGGAGGTCAGCCCCAGCATTTT. Translation gives CASSFGQGGQPQHF. The chain has TRBV18 and TRBJ1-5, with TRBD1 matching over 8 bases. Germline CDR1 KGHSH, CDR2 LQKENI. This CDR3 region has 14 residues. The trim removed 5 bases at V and 6 bases at J, leaving 6 bases unmatched.

V usage is TRBV29-1 and J usage is TRBJ2-3; D possibly corresponds to TRBD2 (7 bases). The CDR3 spans 14 residues. CDR1 is SQVTM and CDR2 is ANQGSEA in the germline V gene. V was shortened by 5 bases and J by 4 bases, with 16 bases between the two germline ends. The CDR3 here is CSVSGGEGSDTQYF. The CDR3 nucleotides are TGCAGCGTTTCGGGGGGCGAGGGGTCAGATACGCAGTATTTT.

This sequence joins TRBV7-2 and TRBJ1-1, with 8 bases that match TRBD1. The CDR3 has 15 residues. Per the germline V gene, CDR1 is SGHTA and CDR2 is FQGNSA. V dropped 3 bases and J dropped 5; count of bases not matched to a gene: 8. CDR3 in DNA: TGTGCCAGCAGCTTCGTGACAGGGGTGGGAACTGAAGCTTTCTTT. This sequence encodes CASSFVTGVGTEAFF.

This chain joins TRBV28 and TRBJ1-5, with D maybe TRBD1 (5 bases). Trimming removed 10 bases at V and 3 bases at J, with 19 bases between. Germline V gives CDR1 MDHEN, CDR2 SYDVKM. This CDR3 region has 15 residues. The CDR3, as DNA: TGTGCCACCCTTACCCAGGGAACTAACAATCAGCCCCAGCATTTT. Encoded protein: CATLTQGTNNQPQHF.

V gene TRBV13 combines with J gene TRBJ1-1; TRBD1 aligns across 10 bases. Germline trimming cut 6 bases from V and 0 bases from J; bases unmatched to any gene: 7. The germline V gene has CDR1 PRHDT and CDR2 FYEKMQ (reference sequence). The length of the CDR3 is 16 residues. DNA of the CDR3: TGTGCCAGCAGGGAGGGACAGGGGAATTTGAACACTGAAGCTTTCTTT. Translating gives CASREGQGNLNTEAFF.